Shown below are 26 T cell receptor beta chains from a single sample sequenced in a study of molecular identifiers for immune sequencing clone quantification. TCRdb processed the PCR reads anew with MiXCR; each CDR3 protein has one entry. The table lists nearly 55,000 distinct CDR3 sequences, about a third of them singletons. Sequencing was done on a sample of naive CD8+ T cells from blood, with Jurkat cell RNA spiked in. Subset noted: FACS-sorted CD8+CD4-CCR7+CD45RA+ naive T cells. All receptors come from a human donor in good health. Some libraries in this study had Jurkat cell RNA spiked in.

The chain couples TRBV2 to TRBJ2-7, with no clear D. The ends were cut back, 5 bases at V and 9 bases at J, with 11 bases in the middle. CDR3 size: 11 residues. Germline V gene data show CDR1 as SNHLY and CDR2 as FYNNEI. CDR3 DNA sequence: TGTGCCAGCAGTAGTGATGAACTGCAGTACTTC. It specifies CASSSDELQYF.

This clonotype has ten or more counts. This chain joins TRBV28 and TRBJ2-1; no clear D gene. V was clipped by 8 bases and J by 6 bases, with 14 bases between them. The CDR3 totals 13 residues. Germline V gene data show CDR1 as MDHEN and CDR2 as SYDVKM. CDR3 sequence (DNA): TGTGCCAGCTCCCTATCCCCTAGCAATGAGCAGTTCTTC. Its translation: CASSLSPSNEQFF. Variable domain in full (rest from reference TRBV28 and TRBJ2-1): DVKVTQSSRYLVKRTGEKVFLECVQDMDHENMFWYRQDPGLGLRLIYFSYDVKMKEKGDIPEGYSVSREKKERFSLILESASTNQTSMYLCASSLSPSNEQFFGPGTRLTVL.

This clonotype was observed a few times. The chain is built from TRBV6-2 or TRBV6-3 and TRBJ2-4, with a possible D match to TRBD2 (5 bases). CDR3 length: 18 residues. V was cut by 5 bases and J by 3 bases, with 23 bases left in between. Germline CDR1 reads MNHEY; CDR2 reads SVGEGT. DNA for the CDR3: TGTGCCAGCAGTACCCTCGGGGTCGAGTGGGTCGACAAAAACATTCAGTACTTC. The encoded protein is CASSTLGVEWVDKNIQYF.

Points on this clonotype: A junction boundary mismatches the germline segment, possibly from a read error. The rearrangement joins TRBV7-9 to TRBJ2-3; 8 bases are shared with TRBD2. Germline V gene data show CDR1 as SEHNR and CDR2 as FQNEAQ (reference sequence). The CDR3 covers 16 residues. This CDR3 reads CASSSGTSSYTDTLYF. CDR3 DNA sequence: TGTGCCAGCAGCTCCGGGACTAGTAGTTATACGGATACGCTGTATTTT.

About this clonotype: The junction differs from germline at one of its ends, possibly a read error. V gene TRBV7-2 combines with J gene TRBJ2-3; no reliable D call. The germline CDR1 and CDR2 sequences are SGHTA and FQGNSA. The CDR3 contains 14 residues. The CDR3: CASCFAGYTETQNF. The CDR3 DNA reads as TGTGCCAGCTGCTTTGCTGGGTACACAGAAACGCAGAATTTT.

This sequence joins TRBV11-2 and TRBJ2-5; TRBD2 aligns across 7 bases. Germline V gives CDR1 SGHAT, CDR2 FQNNGV. Trimming cost V 1 base and J 3 bases; bases outside gene matches: 23. The CDR3 has 21 residues. This chain's CDR3 is CASSLVGADPGGGRLEETQYF. The CDR3 DNA reads TGTGCCAGCAGCTTAGTTGGGGCGGACCCCGGCGGCGGGAGACTCGAAGAGACCCAGTACTTC. Looking up the rest from reference TRBV11-2 and TRBJ2-5 gives the full variable domain: EAGVAQSPRYKIIEKRQSVAFWCNPISGHATLYWYQQILGQGPKLLIQFQNNGVVDDSQLPKDRFSAERLKGVDSTLKIQPAKLEDSAVYLCASSLVGADPGGGRLEETQYFGPGTRLLVL.

V is TRBV6-5 and J is TRBJ2-5, with 13 nucleotides matching TRBD2. J was trimmed by 2 bases and V by 7 bases; bases with no gene match: 10. Germline CDR1 reads MNHEY; CDR2 reads SVGAGI. The CDR3 loop spans 17 amino acids. CDR3 bases: TGTGCCAGCACCGGGCCTACTAGCGGGGGGGATCAAGAGACCCAGTACTTC. Protein product: CASTGPTSGGDQETQYF.

This clonotype was recorded a few times. The V and J genes are TRBV4-1 and TRBJ1-1, with 7 bases matching TRBD1. The CDR3 consists of 14 residues. Germline lookup yields CDR1 MGHRA and CDR2 YSYEKL. The V segment lost 2 bases and the J segment 6 bases; nucleotides outside the gene matches: 6. The CDR3 loop reads CASSQNRGWAEAFF. CDR3 DNA: TGCGCCAGCAGCCAAAACAGGGGATGGGCTGAAGCTTTCTTT.

The chain has TRBV12-3 or TRBV12-4 and TRBJ2-7; D is uncertain. The V gene lost 2 bases and the J gene lost 2 bases, with 4 bases spanning the gap. The CDR3 totals 12 residues. CDR3 in DNA: TGTGCCAGCAGTTTATGCCCCTACGAGCAGTACTTC. As protein: CASSLCPYEQYF.

A note on this clonotype: A read error may explain this, as a much larger clone is one base away. The CDR3 ends on some other residue instead of the conserved phenylalanine or tryptophan, so this is likely a read error. The chain couples TRBV18 to TRBJ2-3; unclear D gene. The CDR3 consists of 11 residues. The germline V and J ends were trimmed by 4 bases and 5 bases, with 4 bases remaining between them. Germline lookup yields CDR1 KGHSH and CDR2 LQKENI. CDR3 sequence: CASSRGDTQYL. The CDR3 nucleotides read TGTGCCAGCTCACGAGGAGATACGCAGTATTTA.

This clonotype was seen only once. The chain couples TRBV28 to TRBJ2-7; maybe TRBD2 (6 bases). CDR3 length equals 16 residues. V dropped 5 bases and J dropped 2 bases, with 19 bases sitting between them. Germline-derived CDR1 and CDR2 are MDHEN and SYDVKM. CDR3 in DNA: TGTGCCAGCAGTCCCCGGGGAATAGCGGTTCCCTACGAGCAGTACTTC. This translates into CASSPRGIAVPYEQYF.

This clonotype was detected a few times. CDR3 nucleotides: TGTGCCACCAGTGATTTCCGAGCGGAGCGGGAGTTGGGGGAGCTGTTTTTT. Protein product: CATSDFRAERELGELFF. V and J are TRBV24-1 and TRBJ2-2; TRBD2 agrees at 8 bases. The V and J ends lost 1 base and 8 bases, in that order; junction bases with no gene match: 11. Germline V gene data show CDR1 as KGHDR and CDR2 as SFDVKD. The length of the CDR3 is 17 residues.

V and J are TRBV6-2 or TRBV6-3 and TRBJ2-3; no firm D call. The CDR3 has 13 residues. Trimming removed 7 bases at V and 4 bases at J, with 12 bases between. Germline V gives CDR1 MNHEY, CDR2 SVGEGT. CDR3 amino acids: CASKTRGADTQYF. In DNA form, the CDR3 reads TGTGCCAGCAAAACTCGTGGAGCAGATACGCAGTATTTT.

The rearrangement links TRBV3-2 to TRBJ2-7. TRBV3-2 is a known pseudogene. This CDR3 contains 13 residues. The CDR3 coding sequence is TGTGCCAGCAGCCAAGAGCCTGGGGGGGACCAGTACTTC. Amino acids: CASSQEPGGDQYF.

Points on this clonotype: A much bigger clone sits one base away, suggesting this may be a read error. The chain links TRBV14 to TRBJ2-5; D remains unclear. There are 13 residues in the CDR3. The V gene's germline CDR1 is SGHDN and CDR2 FVKESK. The CDR3 loop reads CASSQWIQKTQYF. The CDR3 nucleotides read TGTGCCAGCAGCCAATGGATCCAAAAGACCCAGTACTTC.

The chain is built from TRBV5-1 and TRBJ2-7, with 7 bases aligning to TRBD2. The junction had 1 base not matched to a gene; V was cut back by 3 bases and J by 4 bases. There are 12 residues in the CDR3. Per the germline V gene, CDR1 is SGHRS and CDR2 is YFSETQ. The CDR3 loop is CASSSGGYEQYF. Written as DNA, the CDR3 is TGCGCCAGCAGCTCGGGAGGTTACGAGCAGTACTTC.

The sample holds a few counts of this clonotype. Relative to the germline gene, one junction end is altered; a read error may explain this. The gene calls are TRBV12-3 or TRBV12-4 and TRBJ2-7, with 7 bases lining up with TRBD1. CDR3 length: 17 residues. CDR3 amino acids: CASSARRPGQETYVQYF. DNA for the CDR3: TGTGCCAGCAGTGCGCGACGGCCCGGACAGGAAACTTACGTGCAGTACTTC.

The chain couples TRBV20-1 to TRBJ1-5; tentatively, D is TRBD1 (5 bases). This CDR3 spans 17 amino acids. The V and J ends lost 3 bases and 2 bases respectively, with 20 bases between them. CDR1 is DFQATT and CDR2 is SNEGSKA in the germline V gene (reference sequence). The CDR3 coding sequence is TGCAGTGCTAGGGAACTCGACAGTGATTATGGCAATCAGCCCCAGCATTTT. It translates to CSARELDSDYGNQPQHF.

This clonotype was found many times. V and J are TRBV7-2 and TRBJ2-3; D not resolved. The CDR3 runs to 10 residues. Germline lookup yields CDR1 SGHTA and CDR2 FQGNSA. Trimming stripped 9 bases from V and 3 bases from J, with 4 bases between. DNA for the CDR3: TGTGCCAGGACTACAGATACGCAGTATTTT. It encodes CARTTDTQYF.

A remark on this clonotype: This may arise from a read error, as a much more abundant clone is one base away. Here the CDR3 omits its conserved ending phenylalanine or tryptophan, so a read error is the likely source. J is TRBJ2-7 and V is TRBV7-8, with 11 bases aligning to TRBD2. Germline lookup yields CDR1 SGHVS and CDR2 FQNEAQ. The trim removed 5 bases at V and 8 bases at J, leaving 11 bases unmatched. This CDR3 spans 15 amino acids. In nucleotides, the CDR3 is TGTGCCAGCAGCCACGGGACTAGCGGCGCTGACAAGCAGTACATC. Translated: CASSHGTSGADKQYI.

As regards this clonotype: Being one base from a much bigger clone, this may be a read error. The J gene is TRBJ2-7, the V gene TRBV5-3, with D tentatively TRBD2 (6 bases). TRBV5-3 is annotated as an ORF whose role is uncertain. This CDR3 has 15 amino acids. Between the trimmed V and J ends, which lost 10 bases and 0 bases, there was a span of 20 bases. DNA for the CDR3: TGTGCCTGCAGAACTGGAGCGGGCCCCTCCTACGAGCAGTACTTC. It is translated as CACRTGAGPSYEQYF.

The chain combines TRBV28 with TRBJ2-7, with D unclear. This CDR3 is 10 amino acids long. Trimming stripped 8 bases from V and 2 bases from J, with 4 bases between. Germline V lookup: CDR1 MDHEN, CDR2 SYDVKM. For the CDR3, the DNA is TGTGCCAGCGAAACCTACGAGCAGTACTTC. It yields the protein CASETYEQYF.

A note on this clonotype: The CDR3 carries no conserved terminal phenylalanine or tryptophan, so it likely arises from a read error. V is TRBV13 and J is TRBJ2-2; D not resolved. CDR1 is PRHDT, CDR2 FYEKMQ, per germline (reference sequence). The CDR3 is 12 amino acids. V lost 5 bases and J 7 bases, leaving 8 bases between the germline ends. This CDR3 reads CASSREVGELFI. The CDR3 nucleotides are TGTGCCAGCAGCCGCGAGGTCGGGGAGCTGTTTATT.

This clonotype was found a few times. V gene TRBV12-3 or TRBV12-4 combines with J gene TRBJ1-4; D perhaps matches TRBD1 (6 bases). The CDR3 is made up of 13 amino acids. Trimming left V 3 bases short and J 8 bases short, with 10 bases between. DNA for the CDR3: TGTGCCAGCAGTTTCGGGGGCGGCGAAAAACTGTTTTTT. Amino acids: CASSFGGGEKLFF.

This clonotype was found a few times. The chain carries TRBV11-2 and TRBJ2-7; D gene uncertain. The CDR3 runs 11 residues. V shed 5 bases and J shed 11 bases, with 13 bases lying between them. Germline lookup yields CDR1 SGHAT and CDR2 FQNNGV. CDR3 in DNA: TGTGCCAGCAGCGCGTTGAAGGATGAGTACTTC. It codes for CASSALKDEYF.

This clonotype has a handful of counts. The CDR3, as DNA: TGCAGTGCTAGAGGGGGGAGAAGGTCCTTTGGAAACACCATATATTTT. The encoded protein is CSARGGRRSFGNTIYF. The J gene is TRBJ1-3, the V gene TRBV20-1; TRBD1 is a possible D gene (5 bases). This CDR3 comprises 16 residues. V lost 1 base, J lost 3 bases, and 16 bases lay in between. The V gene's germline CDR1 is DFQATT and CDR2 SNEGSKA (reference sequence).